This is a list of T cell receptor beta chains from one sample in a study of OX40 agonist ivuxolimab in advanced cancers. Assay used: immunoSEQ multiplex PCR; TCRdb lists only in-frame clones, some missing. The table records around 74,000 clones, 85% to 95% of them present only once. The sample consisted of CD4+ or CD8+ T cells sorted from blood, taken in a trial of the OX40 agonist ivuxolimab. These receptors all come from an adult with an advanced solid tumor such as melanoma, head and neck, liver or kidney cancer. Each CDR3 is given with its conserved first and last residue. The order of the fields is J gene, D gene, clone size, V gene, CDR3 DNA, CDR3 protein. D genes are given only for firm matches. The listing skips clone size in some rows; elsewhere it reads once, few, many or a size class.

TRBJ1-3,NA,NA,TRBV6-6,TGTGCCACCTTGCGGCGATTCTCTGGAAACACCATATATTTT,CATLRRFSGNTIYF
TRBJ1-3,NA,NA,TRBV7-6,TGTGCCAGCAGCTTAGACAGACAGGTTTCTAGTGGAAACACCATATATTTT,CASSLDRQVSSGNTIYF
TRBJ2-7,TRBD2,NA,TRBV4-1,TGCGCCAGCAGGGGGACTAGCGGGTCCTACGAGCAGTACTTC,CASRGTSGSYEQYF
TRBJ2-7,TRBD1,NA,TRBV5-8,TGTGCCAGCAGCTTACTAAGGACAGGGGCGTACGAGCAGTACTTC,CASSLLRTGAYEQYF
TRBJ2-1,NA,NA,TRBV9,TGTGCCAGCAGCGTAGGCGGAGCGGGGACACACAATGAGCAGTTCTTC,CASSVGGAGTHNEQFF
TRBJ2-7,NA,NA,TRBV4-1,TGCGCCAGCAGCCAAGATCGGTTGGAACCCTCCTACGAGCAGTACTTC,CASSQDRLEPSYEQYF
TRBJ1-3,NA,NA,TRBV7-8,TGTGCCAGCAGCTTACGGCCTAGGGGCTCTGGAAACACCATATATTTT,CASSLRPRGSGNTIYF
TRBJ2-1,NA,NA,TRBV4-3,TGCGCCAGCAGCCATAGAAAGAATGAGCAGTTCTTC,CASSHRKNEQFF
TRBJ2-7,NA,NA,TRBV5-1,TGCGCCAGCAGCCTAGGGGACGAGCAGTACTTC,CASSLGDEQYF
TRBJ2-3,NA,NA,TRBV7-6,TGTGCCAGCAGCTTAGAATGGGTCGGGGTTGGCACAGATACGCAGTATTTT,CASSLEWVGVGTDTQYF
TRBJ1-2,TRBD1,NA,TRBV5-1,TGTGCCAGCAGCTTGGCCACACAGGGGTACTATGGCTACACCTTC,CASSLATQGYYGYTF
TRBJ1-5,NA,NA,TRBV6-1,TGTGCCAGCATCGGATCAGGGAATACCAATCAGCCCCAGCATTTT,CASIGSGNTNQPQHF
TRBJ2-7,NA,NA,TRBV10-3,TGTGCCATCAGTGAGTCGATCAGTGTGGGCTACGAGCAGTACTTC,CAISESISVGYEQYF
TRBJ2-1,TRBD2,NA,TRBV27,TGTGCCAGCAGTTTATTAGCTGCCCTCGAAGTAGCGGGGCGCTACAATGAGCAGTTCTTC,CASSLLAALEVAGRYNEQFF
TRBJ2-1,NA,NA,TRBV5-1,TGCGCCAGCAGCTTTGCCAGGGTCGATGAGCAGTTCTTC,CASSFARVDEQFF
TRBJ2-2,NA,NA,TRBV7-6,TGTGCCAGCAGCCCGGGCGGGGAGCTGTTTTTT,CASSPGGELFF
TRBJ2-7,NA,NA,TRBV29-1,TGCAGCGTTGAAGATAGAGCTTCTAACTCCTACGAGCAGTACTTC,CSVEDRASNSYEQYF
TRBJ2-3,TRBD2,once,TRBV5-4,TGTGCCAGCAGCGTAAGGGAGGGCGCAGATACGCAGTATTTT,CASSVREGADTQYF
TRBJ2-5,TRBD2,NA,TRBV2,TGTGCCCTCGGTTTGTGGGGGGGGTCCGAGACCCAGTACTTC,CALGLWGGSETQYF
TRBJ2-3,NA,NA,TRBV7-7,TGTGCTAGCAGCTTATACAGTTCAGATACGCAGTATTTT,CASSLYSSDTQYF
TRBJ2-7,NA,NA,TRBV27,TGTGCCAGCAGTCCGTCTCTAGGTGCCCTGGGATACGAGCAGTACTTC,CASSPSLGALGYEQYF
TRBJ2-7,TRBD1,once,TRBV9,TGTGCCAGCAGCGTAGCCGGGACAGGCCTTTCCTACGAGCAGTACTTC,CASSVAGTGLSYEQYF
TRBJ2-7,TRBD2,NA,TRBV10-3,TGTGCCATCAGCCCCAGCGGGGGAGCCTACGAGCAGTACTTC,CAISPSGGAYEQYF
TRBJ2-3,TRBD2,NA,TRBV7-6,TGTGCCAGCAGCACGGGGGGGCCTAGAGATACGCAGTATTTT,CASSTGGPRDTQYF
TRBJ1-1,NA,NA,TRBV27,TGTGCCAGCAGTTTAATAGGTTTCGGAAGTGTGACTGAAGCTTTCTTT,CASSLIGFGSVTEAFF
TRBJ2-7,TRBD1,NA,TRBV5-1,TGCGCCAGCAGCGTCGGGACAGGGGGGTACGAGCAGTACTTC,CASSVGTGGYEQYF
TRBJ2-2,NA,once,TRBV29-1,TGCAGCGTTCGAACAGGGAACACCGGGGAGCTGTTTTTT,CSVRTGNTGELFF
TRBJ1-1,NA,NA,TRBV4-3,TGCGCCAGCAGCCAAGGGGCCAGGAATCCCTTCATGAACACTGAAGCTTTCTTT,CASSQGARNPFMNTEAFF
TRBJ2-1,NA,NA,TRBV5-1,TGCGCCAGCAGGGAATATTCTAGCTCCTACAATGAGCAGTTCTTC,CASREYSSSYNEQFF
TRBJ1-4,NA,once,TRBV5-1,TGCGCCAGCAGCGAGGGGGGGACTAATGAAAAACTGTTTTTT,CASSEGGTNEKLFF
TRBJ2-5,TRBD1,NA,TRBV9,TGTGCCAGCAGCGAGGGGGCGGAAGAGACCCAGTACTTC,CASSEGAEETQYF
TRBJ2-7,TRBD1,NA,TRBV5-1,TGCGCCAGCAGCTTAGGACAGGGGATGTCCTACGAGCAGTACTTC,CASSLGQGMSYEQYF
TRBJ2-5,TRBD1,NA,TRBV11-2,TGTGCCAGCAGCTTCGAATTGAACATGGGACAGGGAAAAGAGACCCAGTACTTC,CASSFELNMGQGKETQYF
TRBJ2-1,TRBD2,NA,TRBV6-6,TGTGCCAGCGAGGCTAGCGGGGGGGCCTCGTACAATGAGCAGTTCTTC,CASEASGGASYNEQFF
TRBJ1-1,NA,NA,TRBV6-6,TGTGCCAGCATGAACACTGAAGCTTTCTTT,CASMNTEAFF
TRBJ2-2,TRBD1,NA,TRBV29-1,TGCAGCGCCAACAGGGGGGCGAACACCGGGGAGCTGTTTTTT,CSANRGANTGELFF
TRBJ2-3,NA,NA,TRBV7-3,TGTGCCAGCAGCCCTGGGGGGGGCCCCACAGATACGCAGTATTTT,CASSPGGGPTDTQYF
TRBJ2-7,NA,NA,TRBV15,TGTGCCATCGGGCGCCCCAAATACGAGCAGTACTTC,CAIGRPKYEQYF
TRBJ1-2,NA,NA,TRBV5-1,TGCGCCAGCAGCTTGGCACAGGCTAACTATGGCTACACCTTC,CASSLAQANYGYTF
TRBJ2-7,NA,NA,TRBV5-1,TGCGCCAGCAGCTTAAGAGGTGGGGGGCTGATCTACGAGCAGTACTTC,CASSLRGGGLIYEQYF
TRBJ2-1,TRBD2,NA,TRBV5-1,TGCGCCAGCAGCCCCCCGGGACTAGGCCAGGGAAGCTCCTACAATGAGCAGTTCTTC,CASSPPGLGQGSSYNEQFF
TRBJ1-2,TRBD1,NA,TRBV5-6,TGTGCCAGCAAGATACAGGGGGCGAGTTTGGGCTACACCTTC,CASKIQGASLGYTF
TRBJ2-1,NA,NA,TRBV11-2,TGTGCCAGCAGCCCCCTGGGGGATGAGCAGTTCTTC,CASSPLGDEQFF
TRBJ2-1,TRBD1,NA,TRBV7-8,TGTGCCAGCAGCTTATTGGGACAGGGGGTCGATGAGCAGTTCTTC,CASSLLGQGVDEQFF
TRBJ2-5,NA,once,TRBV14,TGTGCCAGCAGCTCCACTCGATTAGAGACCCAGTACTTC,CASSSTRLETQYF
TRBJ1-1,NA,NA,TRBV6-5,TGTGCCAGCAGTACGGGAGGGGGCACTGAAGCTTTCTTT,CASSTGGGTEAFF
TRBJ2-3,NA,NA,TRBV4-1,TGCGCCAGCAGTCCCTGGGAAGACACAGATACGCAGTATTTT,CASSPWEDTDTQYF
TRBJ2-3,NA,NA,TRBV4-1,TGCGCCAGCAGCCAAGTCGGGGTAGGTGATACGCAGTATTTT,CASSQVGVGDTQYF
TRBJ2-7,NA,NA,TRBV18,TGTGCCAGCTCACCACCAAGAGCAGGGACCGACGAGCAGTACTTC,CASSPPRAGTDEQYF
TRBJ2-7,NA,NA,TRBV27,TGTGCCAGCAGCCTGGGTGGGCAGGTTGAGTGGCAGTACTTC,CASSLGGQVEWQYF
TRBJ2-1,NA,NA,TRBV9,TGTGCCAGCAGCTTTGGACGGACTACAGAGCAGTTCTTC,CASSFGRTTEQFF